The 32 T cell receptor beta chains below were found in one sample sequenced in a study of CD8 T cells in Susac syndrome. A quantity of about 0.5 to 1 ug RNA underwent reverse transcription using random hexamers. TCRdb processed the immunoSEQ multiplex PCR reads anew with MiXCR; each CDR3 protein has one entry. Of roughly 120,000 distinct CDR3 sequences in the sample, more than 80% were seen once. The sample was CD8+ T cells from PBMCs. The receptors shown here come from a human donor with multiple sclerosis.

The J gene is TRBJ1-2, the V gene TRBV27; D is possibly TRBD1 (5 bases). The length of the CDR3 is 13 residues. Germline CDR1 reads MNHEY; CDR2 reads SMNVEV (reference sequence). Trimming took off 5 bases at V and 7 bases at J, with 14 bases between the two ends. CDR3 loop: CASSPTTAVGYTF. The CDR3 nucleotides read TGTGCCAGCAGTCCGACGACAGCGGTTGGCTACACCTTC.

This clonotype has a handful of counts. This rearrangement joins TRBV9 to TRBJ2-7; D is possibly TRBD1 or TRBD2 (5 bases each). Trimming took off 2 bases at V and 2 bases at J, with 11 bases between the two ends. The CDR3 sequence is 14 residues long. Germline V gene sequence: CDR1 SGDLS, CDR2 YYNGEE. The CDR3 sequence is CASSVGTGTYEQYF. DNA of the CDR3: TGTGCCAGCAGCGTTGGGACGGGGACCTACGAGCAGTACTTC.

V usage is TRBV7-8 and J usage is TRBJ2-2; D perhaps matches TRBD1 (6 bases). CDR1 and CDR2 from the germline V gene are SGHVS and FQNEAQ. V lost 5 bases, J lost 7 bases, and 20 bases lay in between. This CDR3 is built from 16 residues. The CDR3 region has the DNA TGTGCCAGCAGCCTGGGTCCAGCCAGGGGTAACGGGGAGCTGTTTTTT. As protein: CASSLGPARGNGELFF. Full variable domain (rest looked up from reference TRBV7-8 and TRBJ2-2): GAGVSQSPRYKVAKRGQDVALRCDPISGHVSLFWYQQALGQGPEFLTYFQNEAQLDKSGLPSDRFFAERPEGSVSTLKIQRTQQEDSAVYLCASSLGPARGNGELFFGEGSRLTVL.

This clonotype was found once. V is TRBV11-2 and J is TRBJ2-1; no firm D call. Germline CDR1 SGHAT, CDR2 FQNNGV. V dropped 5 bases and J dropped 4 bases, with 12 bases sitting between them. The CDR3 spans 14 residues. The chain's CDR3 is CASSTPGVYNEQFF. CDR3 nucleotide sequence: TGTGCCAGCAGCACACCCGGAGTTTACAATGAGCAGTTCTTC.

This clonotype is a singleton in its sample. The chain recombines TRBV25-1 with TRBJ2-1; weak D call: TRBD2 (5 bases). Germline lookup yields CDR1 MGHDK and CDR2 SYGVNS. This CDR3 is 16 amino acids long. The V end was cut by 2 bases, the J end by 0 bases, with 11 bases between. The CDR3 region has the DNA TGTGCCAGCAGTGAAGGCGGACTGAGCTCCTACAATGAGCAGTTCTTC. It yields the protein CASSEGGLSSYNEQFF.

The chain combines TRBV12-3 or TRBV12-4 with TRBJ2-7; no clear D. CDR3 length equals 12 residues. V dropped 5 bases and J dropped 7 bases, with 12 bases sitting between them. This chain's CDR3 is CASSTGGREQYF. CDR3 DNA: TGTGCCAGCAGTACTGGTGGTAGGGAGCAGTACTTC.

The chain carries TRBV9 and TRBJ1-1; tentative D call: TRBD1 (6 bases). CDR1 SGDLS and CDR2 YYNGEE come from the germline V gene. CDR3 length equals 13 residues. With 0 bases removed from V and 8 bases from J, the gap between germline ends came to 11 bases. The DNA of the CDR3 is TGTGCCAGCAGCGTAGTGAGGACAGCGGAAGCTTTCTTT. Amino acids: CASSVVRTAEAFF.

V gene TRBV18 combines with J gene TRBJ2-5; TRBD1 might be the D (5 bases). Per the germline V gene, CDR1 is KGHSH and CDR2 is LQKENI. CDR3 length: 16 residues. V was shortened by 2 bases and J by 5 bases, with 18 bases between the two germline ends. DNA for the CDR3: TGTGCCAGCTCACCAGAGATTCGCCAGGGAAGGGAGACCCAGTACTTC. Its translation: CASSPEIRQGRETQYF.

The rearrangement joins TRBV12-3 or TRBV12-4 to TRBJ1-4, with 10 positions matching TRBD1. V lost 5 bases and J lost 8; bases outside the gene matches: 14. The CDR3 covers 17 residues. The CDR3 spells CASSPSLETGGQEKLFF. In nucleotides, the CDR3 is TGTGCCAGCAGTCCCAGCCTCGAGACAGGGGGCCAAGAAAAACTGTTTTTT.

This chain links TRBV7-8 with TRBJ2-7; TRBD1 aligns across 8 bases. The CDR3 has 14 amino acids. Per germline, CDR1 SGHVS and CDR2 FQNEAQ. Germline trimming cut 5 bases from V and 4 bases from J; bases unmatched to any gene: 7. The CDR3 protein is CASSPSGQVYEQYF. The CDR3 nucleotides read TGTGCCAGCAGCCCGTCGGGACAGGTTTACGAGCAGTACTTC.

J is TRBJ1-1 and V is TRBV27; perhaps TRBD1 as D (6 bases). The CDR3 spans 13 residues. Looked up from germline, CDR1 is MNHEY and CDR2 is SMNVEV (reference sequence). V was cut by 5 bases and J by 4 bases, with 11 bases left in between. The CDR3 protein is CASSRGAGTEAFF. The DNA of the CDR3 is TGTGCCAGCAGTAGGGGGGCTGGCACTGAAGCTTTCTTT.

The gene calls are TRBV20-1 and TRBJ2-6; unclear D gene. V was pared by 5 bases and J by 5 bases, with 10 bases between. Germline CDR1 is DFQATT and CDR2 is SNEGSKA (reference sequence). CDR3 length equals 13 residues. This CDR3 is CSAVDPWANVLTF. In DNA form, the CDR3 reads TGCAGTGCTGTAGACCCCTGGGCCAACGTCCTGACTTTC.

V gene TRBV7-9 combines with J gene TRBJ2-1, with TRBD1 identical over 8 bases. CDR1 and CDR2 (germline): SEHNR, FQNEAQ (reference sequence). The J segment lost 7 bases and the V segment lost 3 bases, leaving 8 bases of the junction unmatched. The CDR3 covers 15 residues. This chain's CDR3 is CASSFSRGQLNEQFF. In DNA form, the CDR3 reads TGTGCCAGCAGCTTTAGCAGGGGGCAGTTGAATGAGCAGTTCTTC.

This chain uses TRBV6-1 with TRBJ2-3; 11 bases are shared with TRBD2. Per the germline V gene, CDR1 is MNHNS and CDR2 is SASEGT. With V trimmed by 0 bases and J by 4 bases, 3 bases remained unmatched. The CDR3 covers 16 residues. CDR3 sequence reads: CASSEASGGAADTQYF. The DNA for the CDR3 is TGTGCCAGCAGTGAAGCTAGCGGGGGGGCAGCAGATACGCAGTATTTT.

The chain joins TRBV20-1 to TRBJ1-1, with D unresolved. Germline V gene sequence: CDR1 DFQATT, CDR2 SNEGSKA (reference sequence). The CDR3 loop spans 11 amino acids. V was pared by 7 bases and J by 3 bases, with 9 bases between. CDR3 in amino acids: CSGVRDTEAFF. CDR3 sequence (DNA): TGCAGTGGAGTTCGGGACACTGAAGCTTTCTTT.

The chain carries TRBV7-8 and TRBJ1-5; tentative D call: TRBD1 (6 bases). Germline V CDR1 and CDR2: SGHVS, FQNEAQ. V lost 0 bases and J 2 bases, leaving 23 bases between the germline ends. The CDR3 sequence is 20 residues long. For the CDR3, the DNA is TGTGCCAGCAGCTTAGCCCGACCCTGGATTATCACAGGGCGCAATCAGCCCCAGCATTTT. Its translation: CASSLARPWIITGRNQPQHF.

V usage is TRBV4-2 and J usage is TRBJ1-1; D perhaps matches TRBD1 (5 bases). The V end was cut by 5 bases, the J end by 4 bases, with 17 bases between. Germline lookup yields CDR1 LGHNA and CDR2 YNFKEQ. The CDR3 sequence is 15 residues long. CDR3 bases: TGTGCCAGCAGCTCGACCGGGACCTCGGGCACTGAAGCTTTCTTT. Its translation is CASSSTGTSGTEAFF.

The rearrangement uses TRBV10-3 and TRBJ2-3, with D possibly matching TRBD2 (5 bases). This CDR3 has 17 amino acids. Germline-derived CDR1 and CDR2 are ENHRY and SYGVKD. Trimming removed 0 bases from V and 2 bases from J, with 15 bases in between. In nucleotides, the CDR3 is TGTGCCATCAGTGAGTCGAAACAGCTCGGGGACACAGATACGCAGTATTTT. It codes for CAISESKQLGDTDTQYF.

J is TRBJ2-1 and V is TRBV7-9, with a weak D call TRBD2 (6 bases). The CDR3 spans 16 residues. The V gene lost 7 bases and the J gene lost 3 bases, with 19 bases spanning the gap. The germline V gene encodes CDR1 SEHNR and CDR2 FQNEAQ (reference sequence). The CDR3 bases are TGTGCCAGCACCCAAAGTCCGGGAGAGGGCTACAATGAGCAGTTCTTC. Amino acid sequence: CASTQSPGEGYNEQFF.

CDR3 loop: CASSPAAGASEQYF. The DNA of the CDR3 is TGCGCCAGCAGCCCGGCCGCCGGCGCCAGCGAGCAGTACTTC. The chain carries TRBV5-1 and TRBJ2-7, with D uncertain. From germline, CDR1 is SGHRS and CDR2 YFSETQ. Trimming took off 4 bases at V and 6 bases at J, with 17 bases between the two ends. This CDR3 is built from 14 residues.

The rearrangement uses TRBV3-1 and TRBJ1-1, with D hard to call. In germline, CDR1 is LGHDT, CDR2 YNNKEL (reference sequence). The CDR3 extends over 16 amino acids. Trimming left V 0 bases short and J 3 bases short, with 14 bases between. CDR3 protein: CASSQDPRPKDTEAFF. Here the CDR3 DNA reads TGTGCCAGCAGCCAAGATCCGAGGCCCAAGGACACTGAAGCTTTCTTT.

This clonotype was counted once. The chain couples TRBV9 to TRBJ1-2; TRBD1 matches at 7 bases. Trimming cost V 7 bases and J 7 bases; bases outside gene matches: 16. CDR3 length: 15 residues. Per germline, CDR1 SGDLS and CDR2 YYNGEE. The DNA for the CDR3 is TGTGCCAGCGGAGCTGGGACAGAAGAATTTAGTGGCTACACCTTC. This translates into CASGAGTEEFSGYTF.

The CDR3 DNA follows: TGTGCCAGCACCCCAGGGATGGGGGTTGAAAAACTGTTTTTT. Encoded protein: CASTPGMGVEKLFF. This chain uses TRBV28 with TRBJ1-4; D is perhaps TRBD1 (5 bases). From germline, CDR1 is MDHEN and CDR2 SYDVKM. The CDR3 runs 14 residues. Trimming stripped 7 bases from V and 7 bases from J, with 16 bases between.

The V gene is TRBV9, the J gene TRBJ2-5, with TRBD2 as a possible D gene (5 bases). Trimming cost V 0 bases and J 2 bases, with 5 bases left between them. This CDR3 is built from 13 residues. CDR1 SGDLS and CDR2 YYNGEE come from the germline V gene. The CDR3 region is CASSVGGQETQYF. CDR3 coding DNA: TGTGCCAGCAGCGTAGGCGGGCAAGAGACCCAGTACTTC.

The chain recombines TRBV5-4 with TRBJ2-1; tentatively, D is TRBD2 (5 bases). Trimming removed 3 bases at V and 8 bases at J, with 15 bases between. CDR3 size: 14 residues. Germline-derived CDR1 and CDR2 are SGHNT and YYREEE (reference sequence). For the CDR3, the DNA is TGTGCCAGCAGCTCTAGATTACTAGTCCATGAGCAGTTCTTC. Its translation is CASSSRLLVHEQFF.

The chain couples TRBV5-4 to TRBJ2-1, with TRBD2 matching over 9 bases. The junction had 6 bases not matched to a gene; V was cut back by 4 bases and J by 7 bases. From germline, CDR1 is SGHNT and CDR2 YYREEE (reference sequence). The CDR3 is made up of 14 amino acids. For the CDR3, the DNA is TGTGCCAGCAGCGTTAGCGGGAGATATAATGAGCAGTTCTTC. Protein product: CASSVSGRYNEQFF.

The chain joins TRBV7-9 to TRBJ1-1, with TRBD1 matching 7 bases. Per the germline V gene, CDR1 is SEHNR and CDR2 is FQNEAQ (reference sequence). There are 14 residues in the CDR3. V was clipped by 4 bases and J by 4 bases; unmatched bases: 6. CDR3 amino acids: CASSSNRGGTEAFF. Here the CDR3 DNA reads TGTGCCAGCAGCTCCAACAGGGGTGGCACTGAAGCTTTCTTT.

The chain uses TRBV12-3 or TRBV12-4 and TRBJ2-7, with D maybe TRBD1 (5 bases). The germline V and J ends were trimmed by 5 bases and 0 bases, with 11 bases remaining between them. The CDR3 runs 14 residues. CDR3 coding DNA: TGTGCCAGCAGTCTCGGACACAGCTCCTACGAGCAGTACTTC. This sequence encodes CASSLGHSSYEQYF.

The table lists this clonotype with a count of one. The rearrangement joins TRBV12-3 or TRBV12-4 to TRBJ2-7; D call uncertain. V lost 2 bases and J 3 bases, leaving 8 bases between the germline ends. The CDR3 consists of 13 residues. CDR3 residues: CASSLPPFYEQYF. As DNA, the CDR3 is TGTGCCAGCAGTTTACCCCCCTTCTACGAGCAGTACTTC.

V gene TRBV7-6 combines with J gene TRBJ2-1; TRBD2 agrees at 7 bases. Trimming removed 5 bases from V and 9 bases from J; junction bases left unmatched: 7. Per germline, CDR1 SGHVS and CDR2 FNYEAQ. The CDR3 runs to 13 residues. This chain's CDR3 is CASSLSGAGEQFF. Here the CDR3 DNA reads TGTGCCAGCAGCCTAAGCGGGGCGGGTGAGCAGTTCTTC.

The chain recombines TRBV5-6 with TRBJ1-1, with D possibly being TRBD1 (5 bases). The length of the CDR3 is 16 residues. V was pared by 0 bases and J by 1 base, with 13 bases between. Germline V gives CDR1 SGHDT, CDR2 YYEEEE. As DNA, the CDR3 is TGTGCCAGCAGCTTGGCTAGTCGGGACTGGAACACTGAAGCTTTCTTT. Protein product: CASSLASRDWNTEAFF.

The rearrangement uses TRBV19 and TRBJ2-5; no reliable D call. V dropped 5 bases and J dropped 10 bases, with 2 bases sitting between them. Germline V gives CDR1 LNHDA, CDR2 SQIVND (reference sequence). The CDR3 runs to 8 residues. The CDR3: CASSYQYF. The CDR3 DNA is TGTGCCAGTAGTTACCAGTACTTC.